The sequence of this T cell receptor beta chain was determined in a study of human T cells and chemical hapten exposure. Study at large: DPC (0.01%) was patch tested on the upper back and read at 6 days. Study outcomes and limitations: Relative to controls, expanded TCRs formed significantly more large CDR3 similarity clusters. High-frequency TCRs, those above 1 in 1000, stayed the same after DPC sensitization.

In the original processing: Around 91,000 TCRs per sample was the median, with a range of about 20,000 to 690,600. TCRdb re-called the RACE reads through MiXCR, storing one row per CDR3 protein. What appears here as the V and J calls and clone size reflects TCRdb's work, not the paper's. Of 380,000 or so distinct CDR3 sequences listed, approximately 5.1% are singletons. Concerning this clonotype: What it binds is not known.

The V end was cut by 4 bases, the J end by 2 bases, with 15 bases between. CDR1 KGHDR and CDR2 SFDVKD come from the germline V gene. This CDR3 comprises 16 residues. Time point in this sample: patch test 1, 2 weeks after DPC sensitization. The treatment here: therapeutic diphenylcyclopropenone sensitization with weekly scalp DPC. This clonotype was obtained from a woman aged 45-59 years with alopecia areata. Some clones in this sample may be carry-over from other donors' samples. Sequencing was performed on whole blood, taken in connection with sensitization to the hapten diphenylcyclopropenone (DPC). V gene TRBV24-1 combines with J gene TRBJ2-3, with D unclear. The DNA for the CDR3 is TGTGCCACCAGTGAAGGAGCTGGAAAGACCACAGATACGCAGTATTTT. Protein sequence: CATSEGAGKTTDTQYF.